The clone carrying this TCR beta chain was seen once. Its matching antigen is unknown. As for time point: week 11, during vaccination. Doses consisted of 300 ug of mutant IDH1 20-mer peptide each, paired with topical imiquimod. These data originate in a study of a mutant IDH1 vaccine in newly diagnosed glioma. Study-level information: The earlier regimen, radiotherapy, temozolomide, or both, was most often both. Study findings and constraints: Pseudoprogression apparently lacked any relation to changes in top peripheral T cell clonotypes.

TCRdb's copy holds only in-frame clones and misses some; the assay was immunoSEQ multiplex PCR. The profile shows around 130,000 clones, around three quarters of them singletons. The CDR3 spans 16 residues. Germline lookup yields CDR1 MDHEN and CDR2 SYDVKM. Trimming removed 6 bases from V and 1 base from J; junction bases left unmatched: 8. The sample here was PBMCs, taken from a glioma patient whose treatment included an IDH1 peptide vaccine. The genes are TRBV28 and TRBJ2-3, with 9 bases fitting TRBD1. The TCR comes from a man in his forties with glioma. CDR3 in DNA: TGTGCCAGCAGCCCCCGGACAGGGGTGGGCACAGATACGCAGTATTTT. Encoded protein: CASSPRTGVGTDTQYF. Full variable domain (remainder filled in from reference TRBV28 and TRBJ2-3): DVKVTQSSRYLVKRTGEKVFLECVQDMDHENMFWYRQDPGLGLRLIYFSYDVKMKEKGDIPEGYSVSREKKERFSLILESASTNQTSMYLCASSPRTGVGTDTQYFGPGTRLTVL.